The T cell receptor beta chain described here comes from a study of memory CD4+ T cells and cytomegalovirus serostatus. The sort gate was single viable CD3+CD4+CD8-CD45RO+ cells for memory CD4+ T cells. Positive selection with CD4 microbeads enriched total CD4+ T cells. Original analysis: After removing out-of-frame reads, 2 million to 2.5 million distinct TCRbeta sequences remained. Produced via immunoSEQ multiplex PCR; TCRdb's table is partial and in-frame only. For V, J and clone size, that table is used; D and trimming come from the DNA. The sample comprises roughly 50,000 clones, more than 60% of which are singletons, and around 0.83% rests with the top ten. In germline, CDR1 is SGHAT, CDR2 FQDESV (reference sequence). CDR3 length equals 18 residues. Trimming took 3 bases from V and 2 from J; bases not matched to a gene: 11. A single count supports this clone.

The sequenced material came from memory CD4+ T cells from blood. The chain recombines TRBV11-1 with TRBJ1-5, with TRBD1 matching over 9 bases. This receptor was taken from an adult in good health and CMV-seronegative. The chain's CDR3 is CASSLGQGLGSGNQPQHF. CDR3 in DNA: TGTGCCAGCAGCTTGGGACAGGGCTTGGGTAGTGGCAATCAGCCCCAGCATTTT.